This T cell receptor beta chain was sequenced during a study of control samples from healthy donors and cancer patients. Assay used: immunoSEQ multiplex PCR; TCRdb lists only in-frame clones, some missing. The sample records about 150,000 clones, approximately 96% being singletons. The germline CDR1 and CDR2 sequences are SEHNR and FQNEAQ (reference sequence). The CDR3 consists of 15 residues. The V gene lost 5 bases and the J gene lost 0 bases, with 8 bases spanning the gap. Material: blood. V gene TRBV7-9 combines with J gene TRBJ1-6, with D tentatively TRBD1 (5 bases). The source of this sequence is a man aged 40-49 years in good health. The CDR3 DNA sequence: TGTGCCAGCAGCGACAGAAGCTCCTATAATTCACCCCTCCACTTT. Protein product: CASSDRSSYNSPLHF.